These T cell receptor beta chains were read from a single sample in a study of CXCR3-negative and CXCR3-positive naive CD8 T cells. TCRdb reprocessed the 5' RACE reads and stores each CDR3 protein as one record, lacking DNA. This table holds some 60,000 distinct CDR3 sequences. Input material: naive CXCR3+ CD8+ T cells from blood. The receptors were sampled from a human donor in good health. Some clones in this sample may be carry-over from other donors' samples. Each CDR3 is given with its conserved first and last residue. Some rows mark clone size as missing; the rest say once, few, many or name a class of expanded clone.

v_call	j_call	clone_size	cdr3_aa
TRBV5-1	TRBJ2-1	.	CASRTGTGYNEQFF
TRBV20-1	TRBJ2-7	.	CSASSLADYEQYF
TRBV29-1	TRBJ2-1	.	CSVVGGGLYNEQFF
TRBV7-6	TRBJ2-1	.	CASSLDPGQGEGEQFF
TRBV6-2/TRBV6-3	TRBJ2-2	.	CASSYSILLRELFF
TRBV27	TRBJ1-1	.	CAGSLSGGYTEAFF
TRBV20-1	TRBJ2-7	.	CSARSVEQGSYEQYF
TRBV29-1	TRBJ2-1	.	CSVVRHNEQFF
TRBV7-6	TRBJ2-7	.	CASSSRFYEQYF
TRBV13	TRBJ2-1	.	CASSGEEHRDTGYNEQFF
TRBV9	TRBJ2-3	.	CASGNLLDTQYF
TRBV28	TRBJ2-7	.	CASSGGTVNPYEQYF
TRBV11-2	TRBJ1-1	.	CASSLAVQGNTEAFF
TRBV12-3/TRBV12-4	TRBJ1-2	.	CASSFGGMDGYTF
TRBV28	TRBJ2-5	.	CASSPRTGANQETQYF
TRBV29-1	TRBJ2-1	.	CSVGLYNEQFF
TRBV7-9	TRBJ1-1	.	CASSLERLQNTEAFF
TRBV4-3	TRBJ2-7	medium-sized	CASSQGGSYEQYF
TRBV5-4	TRBJ2-7	.	CASSLPVPGEQYF
TRBV29-1	TRBJ2-1	.	CSVLTDFPPYNEQFF
TRBV28	TRBJ2-1	.	CASSPLPGSSYNEQFF
TRBV7-9	TRBJ1-5	.	CASSFAGESSNQPQHF
TRBV4-3	TRBJ2-7	.	CASSQGPQEDGYEQYF
TRBV12-3/TRBV12-4	TRBJ1-1	.	CASSRPTSGNTEAFF
TRBV20-1	TRBJ2-7	.	CSARFEGYEQYF
TRBV29-1	TRBJ2-2	.	CSVDQRGGELFF
TRBV4-1	TRBJ2-3	.	CASSQDWGVPTDTQYF
TRBV7-8	TRBJ2-1	.	CASSLGSYNEQFF
TRBV21-1	TRBJ2-7	.	CASNTGQGSLEQYF
TRBV28	TRBJ1-1	.	CASSSRENRGTEAFF
TRBV20-1	TRBJ2-7	.	CSARDVAGLAYEQYF
TRBV7-9	TRBJ1-1	.	CASSSTGWTEAFF
TRBV20-1	TRBJ1-1	.	CSASFADPNTEAFF
TRBV29-1	TRBJ2-2	.	CSVSTGGTGELFF
TRBV28	TRBJ2-3	.	CASSLWRGTDTQYF
TRBV20-1	TRBJ2-2	.	CSADRDGTGELFF
TRBV9	TRBJ1-1	.	CASSPGAGGRNTEAFF
TRBV4-3	TRBJ1-2	.	CASSQDHFPETGTYGYTF
TRBV20-1	TRBJ1-2	.	CSAREQGALTSGYTF
TRBV15	TRBJ2-2	.	CATERGQGAPGELFF
TRBV6-5	TRBJ2-1	.	CASSSDGGPYNEQSF
TRBV4-2	TRBJ2-7	.	CASSQAETSGSYEQYF
TRBV25-1	TRBJ2-5	.	CASGTGMETQYF